Below are 25 T cell receptor beta chains sequenced from a single sample in a study of shared clonotypes between healthy human individuals. Using immunoSEQ multiplex PCR, the repertoire was profiled, and TCRdb retains in-frame clones only, with some absent. The sample contains around 1.6 million clones, 95% to 99% of which appear only once. The sequenced sample consisted of naive CD4+ T cells sorted from blood. Stated subset: CD45RA+ positively selected. These receptors all come from a man aged 25 to 40 in good health.

V usage is TRBV28 and J usage is TRBJ2-5, with D unclear. This CDR3 comprises 13 residues. The V end was cut by 3 bases, the J end by 4 bases, with 9 bases between. Germline lookup yields CDR1 MDHEN and CDR2 SYDVKM. The CDR3: CASSFAGIETQYF. The CDR3 region has the DNA TGTGCCAGCAGTTTTGCCGGCATAGAGACCCAGTACTTC.

V and J are TRBV18 and TRBJ1-5; unclear D gene. The CDR3 is 14 amino acids. The V end lost 1 base, the J end lost 5 bases, and 9 bases lay between the germline ends. Germline V gene lookup returns CDR1 KGHSH and CDR2 LQKENI. CDR3 nucleotide sequence: TGTGCCAGCTCACCACGTTTAGTGGATCAGCCCCAGCATTTT. It yields the protein CASSPRLVDQPQHF.

CDR3 coding DNA: TGTGCCAGTTTAGCTAGGCTTCGAGTGGACAATGAGCAGTTCTTC. This sequence encodes CASLARLRVDNEQFF. The chain is built from TRBV28 and TRBJ2-1; no clear D. The CDR3 is 15 residues long. Looked up from germline, CDR1 is MDHEN and CDR2 is SYDVKM. V lost 9 bases and J lost 5, with 20 bases in between.

The chain recombines TRBV15 with TRBJ2-7, with D perhaps matching TRBD1 (6 bases). CDR3 length: 14 amino acids. V was clipped by 0 bases and J by 6 bases, with 12 bases between them. Germline lookup yields CDR1 LNHNV and CDR2 YYDKDF (reference sequence). The CDR3 loop is CATSRDTGLGEQYF. In DNA, the CDR3 is TGTGCCACCAGCAGAGATACAGGGTTGGGCGAGCAGTACTTC.

The chain has TRBV28 and TRBJ2-2, with 8 nucleotides matching TRBD1. Germline values: CDR1 MDHEN, CDR2 SYDVKM. Trimming cost V 5 bases and J 4 bases; bases outside gene matches: 6. CDR3 size: 15 residues. CDR3: CASSGATGGTGELFF. Here the CDR3 DNA reads TGTGCCAGCAGTGGGGCTACAGGGGGCACCGGGGAGCTGTTTTTT. The variable domain in full, completed from reference TRBV28 and TRBJ2-2, reads DVKVTQSSRYLVKRTGEKVFLECVQDMDHENMFWYRQDPGLGLRLIYFSYDVKMKEKGDIPEGYSVSREKKERFSLILESASTNQTSMYLCASSGATGGTGELFFGEGSRLTVL.

The chain carries TRBV7-9 and TRBJ2-7, with 11 bases lining up with TRBD2. J gave up 2 bases and V 4 bases, and 7 bases lay outside the gene matches. This CDR3 has 16 residues. Germline V gene data show CDR1 as SEHNR and CDR2 as FQNEAQ (reference sequence). For the CDR3, the DNA is TGTGCCAGCAGCTCTTGGACTAGCGGGTCGACCTACGAGCAGTACTTC. Translated, it gives CASSSWTSGSTYEQYF.

This chain links TRBV9 with TRBJ1-4, with 9 nucleotides matching TRBD1. V gave up 2 bases and J gave up 8 bases; unmatched junction bases: 10. CDR3 length: 16 residues. Germline loops: CDR1 SGDLS, CDR2 YYNGEE. This CDR3 reads CASSVDPGQGGEKLFF. The CDR3 DNA sequence: TGTGCCAGCAGCGTGGATCCGGGACAGGGTGGAGAAAAACTGTTTTTT.

The rearrangement joins TRBV7-2 to TRBJ2-7, with a weak D call TRBD1 (5 bases). The V gene's germline CDR1 is SGHTA and CDR2 FQGNSA. The length of the CDR3 is 15 residues. Trimming took 3 bases from V and 0 from J, leaving 12 bases between them. The CDR3 loop is CASSLVRDSSYEQYF. The CDR3 DNA follows: TGTGCCAGCAGCTTGGTACGCGACAGCTCCTACGAGCAGTACTTC.

This rearrangement joins TRBV10-1 to TRBJ2-3; 7 nucleotides match TRBD1. This CDR3 comprises 17 residues. Germline V gives CDR1 WNHNN, CDR2 SYGVQD (reference sequence). The trim removed 2 bases at V and 1 base at J, leaving 9 bases unmatched. CDR3 protein: CASSEPDRDSGTDTQYF. In DNA, the CDR3 is TGCGCCAGCAGTGAGCCCGACCGGGACAGCGGCACAGATACGCAGTATTTT.

The chain recombines TRBV13 with TRBJ2-7; D may be TRBD1 (5 bases). This CDR3 contains 14 residues. Trimming shortened V by 5 bases and J by 5 bases, and 16 bases separated the two germline ends. The germline V gene encodes CDR1 PRHDT and CDR2 FYEKMQ (reference sequence). CDR3 residues: CASSIPGQGDEQYF. The CDR3 nucleotides are TGTGCCAGCAGCATCCCCGGGCAGGGTGACGAGCAGTACTTC.

The CDR3 bases are TGTGCCAGCAGCCTGGGAAGGGGGCTGGACACCGGGGAGCTGTTTTTT. Amino acids: CASSLGRGLDTGELFF. This rearrangement joins TRBV5-4 to TRBJ2-2; 7 nucleotides match TRBD1. This CDR3 is built from 16 residues. Per the germline V gene, CDR1 is SGHNT and CDR2 is YYREEE (reference sequence). The V segment lost 4 bases and the J segment 3 bases; nucleotides outside the gene matches: 9.

The chain links TRBV5-1 to TRBJ1-4; no firm D call. Germline values: CDR1 SGHRS, CDR2 YFSETQ. This CDR3 comprises 15 residues. The ends were cut back, 1 base at V and 3 bases at J, with 10 bases in the middle. The CDR3 DNA is TGCGCCAGCAGCTTGTTAGGGTTTGCTAATGAAAAACTGTTTTTT. Its protein product is CASSLLGFANEKLFF.

This clone occurred once. This chain uses TRBV5-5 with TRBJ2-6; 8 nucleotides line up with TRBD2. The CDR3 has 17 amino acids. V shed 7 bases, J shed 0 bases, and the junction held 9 bases outside the gene matches. Looked up from germline, CDR1 is SGHKS and CDR2 is YYEKEE (reference sequence). CDR3 DNA: TGTGCCAGCGTGCCTACAGGGACTAGCTCTGGGGCCAACGTCCTGACTTTC. Encoded protein: CASVPTGTSSGANVLTF. The full variable domain, rest sourced from reference TRBV5-5 and TRBJ2-6, is DAGVTQSPTHLIKTRGQQVTLRCSPISGHKSVSWYQQVLGQGPQFIFQYYEKEERGRGNFPDRFSARQFPNYSSELNVNALLLGDSALYLCASVPTGTSSGANVLTFGAGSRLTVL.

The rearrangement joins TRBV9 to TRBJ2-7; 9 nucleotides agree with TRBD2. The CDR3 consists of 18 residues. With 0 bases clipped from V and 4 bases from J, the junction kept 14 bases outside the gene matches. Germline V gene lookup returns CDR1 SGDLS and CDR2 YYNGEE. The CDR3 nucleotides are TGTGCCAGCAGCGTAGATCCTAGCGGGAAATATGCCCTTTACGAGCAGTACTTC. This encodes CASSVDPSGKYALYEQYF.

V usage is TRBV10-2 and J usage is TRBJ2-1; TRBD2 matches 7 bases. Germline V gene sequence: CDR1 WSHSY, CDR2 SAAADI. V trimming: 0 bases; J trimming: 15 bases; junction bases outside the gene matches: 8. This CDR3 spans 13 amino acids. The DNA for the CDR3 is TGCGCCAGCAGTGAGTCAGGCCCAGCGGGACGGTTCTTC. It encodes CASSESGPAGRFF.

The J gene is TRBJ2-1, the V gene TRBV5-4, with D perhaps given as TRBD1 or TRBD2 (5 bases each). Germline V gene sequence: CDR1 SGHNT, CDR2 YYREEE (reference sequence). V lost 2 bases and J 3 bases, leaving 9 bases between the germline ends. This CDR3 is 14 amino acids long. The CDR3 DNA is TGTGCCAGCAGCTTCCGGGGCATCTACAATGAGCAGTTCTTC. It translates to CASSFRGIYNEQFF.

With regard to this clone: The sample carries other DNA sequences with the same CDR3. The chain links TRBV9 to TRBJ2-2; either TRBD1 or TRBD2 may supply D (5 bases each). The CDR3 extends over 14 amino acids. Trimming shortened V by 2 bases and J by 0 bases, and 5 bases separated the two germline ends. The germline V gene has CDR1 SGDLS and CDR2 YYNGEE. This CDR3 is CASSVGPNTGELFF. CDR3 nucleotides: TGTGCCAGCAGCGTGGGACCGAACACCGGGGAGCTGTTTTTT.

On this clone itself: Additional DNA sequences in this sample encode the identical CDR3. V and J are TRBV7-2 and TRBJ2-1; no firm D call. Germline-derived CDR1 and CDR2 are SGHTA and FQGNSA. V was pared by 3 bases and J by 5 bases, with 2 bases between. The CDR3 consists of 11 residues. The CDR3 sequence is CASSLDNEQFF. CDR3 in DNA: TGTGCCAGCAGCTTGGACAATGAGCAGTTCTTC.

The rearrangement uses TRBV15 and TRBJ2-7; 8 bases fit TRBD1. CDR1 is LNHNV, CDR2 YYDKDF, per germline (reference sequence). The length of the CDR3 is 13 residues. Trimming at V came to 3 bases and at J to 3 bases, leaving 1 base not matched to a gene. The CDR3 DNA sequence: TGTGCCACCAGCAGGACAGGGGACTACGAGCAGTACTTC. Translating gives CATSRTGDYEQYF.

This chain uses TRBV11-3 with TRBJ2-5; D not resolved. Trimming took 0 bases from V and 5 from J, leaving 25 bases between them. Germline V gene data show CDR1 as SGHNT and CDR2 as YENEEA. This CDR3 region has 19 residues. The CDR3 DNA follows: TGTGCCAGCAGCTTAGATCGAGCAGGTTTGGCTGCCGCGGAGGAGACCCAGTACTTC. Its translation: CASSLDRAGLAAAEETQYF.

This clone was observed once. This chain uses TRBV4-3 with TRBJ2-3; D call uncertain. V was pared by 1 base and J by 2 bases, with 10 bases between. The CDR3 sequence is 15 residues long. From germline, CDR1 is LGHNA and CDR2 YSLEER. The CDR3, as DNA: TGCGCCAGCAGCCAAGTACTCGGATACACAGATACGCAGTATTTT. It codes for CASSQVLGYTDTQYF.

This rearrangement joins TRBV30 to TRBJ1-2, with 10 bases fitting TRBD1. V trimming: 6 bases; J trimming: 2 bases; junction bases outside the gene matches: 3. Germline values: CDR1 GTSNPN, CDR2 SVGIG (reference sequence). The CDR3 runs to 13 residues. The CDR3 spells CACGQGGNYGYTF. CDR3 coding DNA: TGTGCCTGCGGACAGGGGGGCAACTATGGCTACACCTTC.

The chain is built from TRBV7-8 and TRBJ2-7, with D uncertain. Germline CDR1 and CDR2: SGHVS and FQNEAQ. The length of the CDR3 is 11 residues. Trimming stripped 4 bases from V and 7 bases from J, with 8 bases between. In DNA form, the CDR3 reads TGTGCCAGCAGCTCTTCAGGAGAGCAGTACTTC. Its protein product is CASSSSGEQYF. Full variable domain (remainder filled in from reference TRBV7-8 and TRBJ2-7): GAGVSQSPRYKVAKRGQDVALRCDPISGHVSLFWYQQALGQGPEFLTYFQNEAQLDKSGLPSDRFFAERPEGSVSTLKIQRTQQEDSAVYLCASSSSGEQYFGPGTRLTVT.

The CDR3 bases are TGTGCCAGCAACACGGGACAACCTCAAGAGACCCAGTACTTC. This encodes CASNTGQPQETQYF. The gene calls are TRBV2 and TRBJ2-5; the D gene is possibly TRBD1 (6 bases). The CDR3 covers 14 residues. Germline CDR1 reads SNHLY; CDR2 reads FYNNEI. Trimming removed 7 bases at V and 2 bases at J, with 14 bases between.

The genes are TRBV28 and TRBJ2-7; no firm D call. V was shortened by 5 bases and J by 6 bases, with 8 bases between the two germline ends. CDR1 and CDR2 (germline): MDHEN, SYDVKM. CDR3 length: 11 amino acids. The chain's CDR3 is CASSANSEQYF. CDR3 bases: TGTGCCAGCAGTGCCAATTCCGAGCAGTACTTC.